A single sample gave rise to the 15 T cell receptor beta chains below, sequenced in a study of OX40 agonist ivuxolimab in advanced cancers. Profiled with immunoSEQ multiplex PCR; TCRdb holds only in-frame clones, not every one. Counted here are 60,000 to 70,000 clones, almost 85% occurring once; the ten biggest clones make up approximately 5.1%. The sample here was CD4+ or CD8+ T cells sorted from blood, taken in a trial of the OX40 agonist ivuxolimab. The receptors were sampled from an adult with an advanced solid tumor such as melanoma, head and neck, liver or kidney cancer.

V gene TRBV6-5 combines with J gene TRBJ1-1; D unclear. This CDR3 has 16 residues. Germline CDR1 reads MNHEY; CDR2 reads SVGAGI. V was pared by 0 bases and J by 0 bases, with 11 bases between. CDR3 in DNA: TGTGCCAGCAGTTACTCGGGATTCGGTATGAACACTGAAGCTTTCTTT. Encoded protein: CASSYSGFGMNTEAFF.

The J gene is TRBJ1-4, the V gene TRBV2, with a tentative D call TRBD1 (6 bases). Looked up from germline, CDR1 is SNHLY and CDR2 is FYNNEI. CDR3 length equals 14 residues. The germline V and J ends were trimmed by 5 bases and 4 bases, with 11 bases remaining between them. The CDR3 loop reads CASSRTGRNEKLFF. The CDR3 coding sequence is TGTGCCAGCAGTCGAACAGGGCGTAATGAAAAACTGTTTTTT.

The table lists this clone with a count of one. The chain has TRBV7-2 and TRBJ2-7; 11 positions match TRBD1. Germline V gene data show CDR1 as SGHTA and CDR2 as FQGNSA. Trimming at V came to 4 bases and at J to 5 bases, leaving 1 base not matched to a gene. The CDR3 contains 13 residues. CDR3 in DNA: TGTGCCAGCAGCTGGGGACAGGGGGACGAGCAGTACGTC. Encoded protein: CASSWGQGDEQYV.

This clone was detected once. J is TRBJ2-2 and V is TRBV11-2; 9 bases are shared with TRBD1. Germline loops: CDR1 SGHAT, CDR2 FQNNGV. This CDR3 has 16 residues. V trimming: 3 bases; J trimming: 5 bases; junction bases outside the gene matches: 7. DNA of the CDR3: TGTGCCAGCAGCTTCGGGACAGGGATCGGAACCGGGGAGCTGTTTTTT. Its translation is CASSFGTGIGTGELFF.

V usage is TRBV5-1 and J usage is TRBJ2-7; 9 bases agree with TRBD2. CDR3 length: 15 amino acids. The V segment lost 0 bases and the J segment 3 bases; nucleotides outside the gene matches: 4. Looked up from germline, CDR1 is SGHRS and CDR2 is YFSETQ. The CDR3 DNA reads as TGCGCCAGCAGCTTGGGCGGGGGGGAGCGCTACGAGCAGTACTTC. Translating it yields CASSLGGGERYEQYF.

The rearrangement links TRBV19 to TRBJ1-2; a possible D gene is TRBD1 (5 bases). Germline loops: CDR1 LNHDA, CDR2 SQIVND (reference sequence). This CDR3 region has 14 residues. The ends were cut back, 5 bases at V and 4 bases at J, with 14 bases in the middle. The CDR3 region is CASSPGDRLYGYTF. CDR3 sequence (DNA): TGTGCCAGTAGTCCTGGGGACCGTCTCTATGGCTACACCTTC.

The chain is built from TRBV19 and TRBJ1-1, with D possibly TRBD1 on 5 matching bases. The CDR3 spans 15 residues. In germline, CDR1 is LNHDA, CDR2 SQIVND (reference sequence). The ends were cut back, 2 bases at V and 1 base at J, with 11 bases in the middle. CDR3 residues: CASSIYGGQNTEAFF. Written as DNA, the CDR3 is TGTGCCAGTAGTATATACGGAGGACAGAACACTGAAGCTTTCTTT.

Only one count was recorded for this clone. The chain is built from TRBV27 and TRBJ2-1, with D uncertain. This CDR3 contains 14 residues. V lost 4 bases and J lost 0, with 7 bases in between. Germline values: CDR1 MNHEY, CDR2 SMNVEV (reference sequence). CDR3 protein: CASSSARSYNEQFF. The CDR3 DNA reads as TGTGCCAGCAGTTCGGCCCGCTCCTACAATGAGCAGTTCTTC.

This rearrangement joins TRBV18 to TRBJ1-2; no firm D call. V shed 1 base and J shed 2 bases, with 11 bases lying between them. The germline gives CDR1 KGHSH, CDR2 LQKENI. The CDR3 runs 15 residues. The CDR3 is CASSPRPRTNYGYTF. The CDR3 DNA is TGTGCCAGCTCACCACGCCCCAGAACCAACTATGGCTACACCTTC.

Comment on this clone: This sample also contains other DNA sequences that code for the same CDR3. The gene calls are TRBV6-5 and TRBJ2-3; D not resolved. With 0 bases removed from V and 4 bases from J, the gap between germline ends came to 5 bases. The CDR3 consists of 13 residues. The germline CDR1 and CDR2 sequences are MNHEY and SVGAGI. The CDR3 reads CASSYSAPDTQYF. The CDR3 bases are TGTGCCAGCAGTTACTCCGCCCCAGATACGCAGTATTTT.

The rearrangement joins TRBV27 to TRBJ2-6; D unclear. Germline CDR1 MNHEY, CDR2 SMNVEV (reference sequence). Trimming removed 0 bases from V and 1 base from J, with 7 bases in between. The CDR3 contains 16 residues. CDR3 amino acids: CASSLSPRSGANVLTF. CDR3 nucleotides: TGTGCCAGCAGTTTATCCCCCCGGTCTGGGGCCAACGTCCTGACTTTC.

CDR3 sequence: CASSVTSGGDYEQYF. The CDR3 DNA is TGTGCCAGCAGCGTAACTAGCGGGGGGGACTACGAGCAGTACTTC. This chain uses TRBV9 with TRBJ2-7; 13 nucleotides match TRBD2. After removal of 1 base from V and 3 bases from J, the junction contained 1 base not matched to a gene. The length of the CDR3 is 15 residues. The V gene's germline CDR1 is SGDLS and CDR2 YYNGEE.

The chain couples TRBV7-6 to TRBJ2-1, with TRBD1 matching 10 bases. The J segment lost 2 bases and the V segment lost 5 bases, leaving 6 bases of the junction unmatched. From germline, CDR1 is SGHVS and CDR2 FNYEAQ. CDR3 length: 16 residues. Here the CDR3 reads CASSQRTGGAYNEQFF. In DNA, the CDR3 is TGTGCCAGCAGCCAGCGGACAGGGGGGGCCTACAATGAGCAGTTCTTC.

The CDR3: CASSPRGTTGELFF. Written as DNA, the CDR3 is TGTGCCAGCAGTCCGAGGGGGACCACCGGGGAGCTGTTTTTT. This chain uses TRBV2 with TRBJ2-2; a weak D match, TRBD1 (6 bases). V lost 5 bases, J lost 4 bases, and 11 bases lay in between. The germline gives CDR1 SNHLY, CDR2 FYNNEI. This CDR3 is built from 14 residues.

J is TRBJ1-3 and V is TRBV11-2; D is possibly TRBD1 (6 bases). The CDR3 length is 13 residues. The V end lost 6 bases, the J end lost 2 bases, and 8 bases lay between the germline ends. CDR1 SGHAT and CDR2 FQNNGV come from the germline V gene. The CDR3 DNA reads TGTGCCAGCAGACAGGGTGCTGGAAACACCATATATTTT. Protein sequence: CASRQGAGNTIYF.